This T cell receptor beta chain derives from a study of neurological immune-mediated disorders. This CDR3 has 14 amino acids. V was cut by 0 bases and J by 8 bases, with 10 bases left in between. Per germline, CDR1 MGHRA and CDR2 YSYEKL. TCRdb fed the 5' RACE reads into MiXCR, producing one record per CDR3 protein. The sample records 35,000 to 40,000 distinct CDR3 sequences, almost 7.5% being singletons. This clonotype was seen ten or more times. The receptor was derived from a woman between 40 and 55 years old in good health. The rearrangement joins TRBV4-1 to TRBJ2-2, with no clear D. Sequencing was carried out using PBMCs. The CDR3 sequence is CASSQESLIGELFF. CDR3 DNA: TGCGCCAGCAGCCAAGAAAGCCTAATAGGGGAGCTGTTTTTT.